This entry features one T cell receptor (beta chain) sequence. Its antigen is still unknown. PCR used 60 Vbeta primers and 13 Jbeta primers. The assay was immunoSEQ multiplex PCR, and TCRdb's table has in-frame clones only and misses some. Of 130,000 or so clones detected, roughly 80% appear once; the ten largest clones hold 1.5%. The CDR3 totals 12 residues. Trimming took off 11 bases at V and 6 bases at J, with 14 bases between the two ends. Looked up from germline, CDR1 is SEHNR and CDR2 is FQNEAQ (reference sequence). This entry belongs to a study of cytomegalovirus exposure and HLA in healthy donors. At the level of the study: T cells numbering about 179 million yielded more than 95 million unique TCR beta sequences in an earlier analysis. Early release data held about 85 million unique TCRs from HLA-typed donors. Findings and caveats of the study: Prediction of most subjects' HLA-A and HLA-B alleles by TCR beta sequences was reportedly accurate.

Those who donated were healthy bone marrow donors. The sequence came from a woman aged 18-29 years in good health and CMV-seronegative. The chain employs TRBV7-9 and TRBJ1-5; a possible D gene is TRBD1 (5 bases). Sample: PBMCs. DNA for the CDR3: TGTGCCGGTAGCAGGGATTCTCAGCCCCAGCATTTT. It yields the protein CAGSRDSQPQHF.